Given below is one TCR beta chain in context. The data were obtained in a study of blood T cell repertoires in COVID-19. Clinical history as reported by participants underpinned cohort assignment. During the 2 weeks before they entered the study, exposed participants had met someone with a PCR-confirmed or clinician-diagnosed COVID-19 case. Trimming took 3 bases from V and 4 from J, leaving 27 bases between them. CDR1 is LNHDA and CDR2 is SQIVND in the germline V gene (reference sequence). The CDR3 is 20 amino acids. The authors' processing: It was from reference gene primer amplification that nucleated cell counts were estimated. Libraries were prepared by immunoSEQ multiplex PCR; TCRdb keeps only in-frame clonotypes and omits some of them. For V, J and clone size, that table is used; D and trimming come from the DNA. The sample consists of about 270,000 clones, more than 85% of them appearing once.

The chain carries TRBV19 and TRBJ2-2; tentatively, D is TRBD2 (6 bases). Sample: PBMCs or T cells enriched from blood (not recorded which). This clonotype was sampled from a man aged 40-50 years who had been exposed to COVID-19. The CDR3 sequence is CASSILAEYPNKPGTGELFF. CDR3 DNA sequence: TGTGCCAGTAGTATCTTAGCGGAATACCCTAATAAGCCGGGCACCGGGGAGCTGTTTTTT.